These 12 T cell receptor beta chains came from one sample sequenced in a study of cytomegalovirus exposure and HLA in healthy donors. The study ran its PCR with 60 Vbeta and 13 Jbeta primers. Here immunoSEQ multiplex PCR was the method, and the copy in TCRdb shows in-frame clones only, minus some. The table shows 140,000 to 150,000 clones, with around 80% occurring only once. The sequenced material came from PBMCs. All receptors derive from a woman aged 30 to 39 in good health and CMV-seronegative.

The chain employs TRBV19 and TRBJ2-5; TRBD1 is a possible D gene (5 bases). The V end lost 7 bases, the J end lost 4 bases, and 19 bases lay between the germline ends. This CDR3 has 15 amino acids. The germline V gene has CDR1 LNHDA and CDR2 SQIVND (reference sequence). The CDR3 bases are TGTGCCAGTACCATGGCGCCAGGGTCCTCAGAGACCCAGTACTTC. Translation: CASTMAPGSSETQYF.

The chain has TRBV2 and TRBJ1-2; 7 positions match TRBD1. V was clipped by 7 bases and J by 11 bases; unmatched bases: 10. This CDR3 has 12 residues. Per germline, CDR1 SNHLY and CDR2 FYNNEI. The CDR3 DNA is TGTGCCAGCAACCTCAGGGGGACAGAATACACCTTC. This encodes CASNLRGTEYTF.

The rearrangement uses TRBV27 and TRBJ2-7; D is undetermined. This CDR3 spans 15 amino acids. Per the germline V gene, CDR1 is MNHEY and CDR2 is SMNVEV (reference sequence). Trimming took off 6 bases at V and 4 bases at J, with 19 bases between the two ends. CDR3 coding DNA: TGTGCCAGCAGCCCGGAGCCTCGACGGGTGTACGAGCAGTACTTC. Translated, it gives CASSPEPRRVYEQYF.

The J gene is TRBJ1-1, the V gene TRBV11-1; D may be TRBD1 (6 bases). The CDR3 has 14 residues. Trimming shortened V by 4 bases and J by 4 bases, and 13 bases separated the two germline ends. Germline CDR1 reads SGHAT; CDR2 reads FQDESV (reference sequence). In DNA form, the CDR3 reads TGTGCCAGCAGCTCTCACAGGGTTGGCACTGAAGCTTTCTTT. Translation gives CASSSHRVGTEAFF.

A few counts support this clone. V is TRBV27 and J is TRBJ2-5; 11 nucleotides line up with TRBD2. Germline V gene sequence: CDR1 MNHEY, CDR2 SMNVEV (reference sequence). Losses at the gene ends were 6 bases for V and 7 bases for J; bases not matched to a gene: 13. CDR3 length: 16 residues. The CDR3 here is CASSLGGTSGPGTQYF. CDR3 bases: TGTGCCAGCAGCCTAGGAGGGACTAGCGGTCCGGGGACCCAGTACTTC.

The chain is built from TRBV5-4 and TRBJ2-3, with D unclear. V shed 4 bases and J shed 1 base, with 10 bases lying between them. This CDR3 has 14 residues. The V gene's germline CDR1 is SGHNT and CDR2 YYREEE (reference sequence). The CDR3 coding sequence is TGTGCCAGCAGCCCCGACTGGGGCACAGATACGCAGTATTTT. Translation gives CASSPDWGTDTQYF.

The CDR3 here is CASRPFGGGANQPQHF. The CDR3 coding sequence is TGTGCCAGCAGACCCTTCGGCGGCGGGGCCAATCAGCCCCAGCATTTT. The chain recombines TRBV28 with TRBJ1-5, with D tentatively TRBD1 (5 bases). V was trimmed by 6 bases and J by 3 bases, leaving 18 bases between them. Per germline, CDR1 MDHEN and CDR2 SYDVKM. The CDR3 is 16 amino acids.

Written as DNA, the CDR3 is TGTGCCAGCAGTGCGCCCCTAGCGGGAGAGAGCAATGAGCAGTTCTTC. Translation gives CASSAPLAGESNEQFF. The chain employs TRBV6-1 and TRBJ2-1; 10 nucleotides align to TRBD2. From germline, CDR1 is MNHNS and CDR2 SASEGT. J lost 6 bases, V lost 4 bases, and 9 bases had no gene match. CDR3 size: 16 residues.

Here the CDR3 reads CASSFGTGAMLAGELFF. CDR3 bases: TGTGCCAGCAGCTTCGGGACAGGGGCCATGTTGGCCGGGGAGCTGTTTTTT. The chain combines TRBV13 with TRBJ2-2, with 10 bases that match TRBD1. The CDR3 totals 17 residues. CDR1 is PRHDT and CDR2 is FYEKMQ in the germline V gene (reference sequence). After removal of 3 bases from V and 6 bases from J, the junction contained 10 bases not matched to a gene.

This clone was counted only a few times. The rearrangement joins TRBV6-6 to TRBJ1-1; D remains ambiguous. CDR3 length: 13 amino acids. V was trimmed by 6 bases and J by 6 bases, leaving 14 bases between them. Germline V gives CDR1 MNHNY, CDR2 SVGAGI (reference sequence). CDR3 region: CASSPPGVAEAFF. For the CDR3, the DNA is TGTGCCAGCAGCCCCCCCGGGGTCGCTGAAGCTTTCTTT.

The sample holds a few counts of this clone. The rearrangement joins TRBV2 to TRBJ1-1; D is perhaps TRBD1 (5 bases). The CDR3 is 13 amino acids. V was clipped by 7 bases and J by 0 bases, with 9 bases between them. Germline CDR1 is SNHLY and CDR2 is FYNNEI. The CDR3 coding sequence is TGTGCCAGCACACAGGAGATGAACACTGAAGCTTTCTTT. This encodes CASTQEMNTEAFF.

For this clone: One end of the junction does not line up with germline, which may come from a read error. The chain carries TRBV7-3 and TRBJ2-5; 7 bases are shared with TRBD2. Germline loops: CDR1 SGHTA, CDR2 FQGTGA. CDR3 length: 15 amino acids. CDR3 amino acids: CAGSAGLGSGETQYF. In nucleotides, the CDR3 is TGTGCCGGCAGCGCCGGACTAGGCTCGGGGGAGACCCAGTACTTC.